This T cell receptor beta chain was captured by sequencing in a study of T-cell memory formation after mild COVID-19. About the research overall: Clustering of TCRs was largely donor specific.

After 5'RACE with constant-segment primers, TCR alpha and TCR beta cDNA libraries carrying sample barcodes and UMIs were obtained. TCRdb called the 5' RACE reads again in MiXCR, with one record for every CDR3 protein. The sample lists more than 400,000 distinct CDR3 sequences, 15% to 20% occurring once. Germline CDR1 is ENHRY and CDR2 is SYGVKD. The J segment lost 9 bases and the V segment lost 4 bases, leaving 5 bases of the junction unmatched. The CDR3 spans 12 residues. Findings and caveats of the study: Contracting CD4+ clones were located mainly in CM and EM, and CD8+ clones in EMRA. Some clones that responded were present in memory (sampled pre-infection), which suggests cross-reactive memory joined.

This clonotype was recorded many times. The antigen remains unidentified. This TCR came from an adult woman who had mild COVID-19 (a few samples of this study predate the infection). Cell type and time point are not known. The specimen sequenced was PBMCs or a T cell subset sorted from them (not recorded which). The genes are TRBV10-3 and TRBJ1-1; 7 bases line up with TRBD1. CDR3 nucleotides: TGTGCCATCAGTGCTGACAGGGCCCAAGCTTTCTTT. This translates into CAISADRAQAFF.